Below, 12 T cell receptor beta chains from the same sample are listed, as sequenced in a study of technical replicates of blood from a few donors. Measured with immunoSEQ multiplex PCR; TCRdb has only the in-frame clones, and not every one. The repertoire holds approximately 99,000 clones, approximately 95% seen once, with roughly 0.2% in the top ten. Source material: T cells isolated from PBMCs. These receptors were taken from a human donor in good health.

This rearrangement joins TRBV19 to TRBJ2-2, with 11 bases that match TRBD2. This CDR3 contains 15 residues. The junction had 7 bases not matched to a gene; V was cut back by 7 bases and J by 6 bases. CDR1 is LNHDA and CDR2 is SQIVND in the germline V gene (reference sequence). CDR3 loop: CASNQLAGVAGELFF. CDR3 in DNA: TGTGCCAGTAACCAACTAGCGGGAGTAGCCGGGGAGCTGTTTTTT.

This chain links TRBV9 with TRBJ1-4, with D maybe TRBD1 (5 bases). CDR3 length equals 18 residues. The V gene's germline CDR1 is SGDLS and CDR2 YYNGEE. V lost 0 bases and J 0 bases, leaving 15 bases between the germline ends. CDR3 amino acids: CASSVAPGGAATNEKLFF. CDR3 nucleotides: TGTGCCAGCAGCGTAGCTCCGGGTGGGGCCGCAACTAATGAAAAACTGTTTTTT.

The chain links TRBV6-5 to TRBJ2-5; tentatively, D is TRBD2 (6 bases). The V end was cut by 4 bases, the J end by 4 bases, with 16 bases between. The CDR3 loop spans 15 amino acids. The germline gives CDR1 MNHEY, CDR2 SVGAGI. The CDR3 DNA reads as TGTGCCAGCAGTTCCGCCCCCGGGGGTGGAGAGACCCAGTACTTC. It yields the protein CASSSAPGGGETQYF.

This chain uses TRBV6-5 with TRBJ1-2; TRBD1 agrees at 7 bases. V shed 0 bases and J 8 bases; nucleotides not matched to a gene: 6. This CDR3 has 14 amino acids. Germline values: CDR1 MNHEY, CDR2 SVGAGI. CDR3 nucleotide sequence: TGTGCCAGCAGTTACTCGGGGACAGATAGCGGCTACACCTTC. Translating it yields CASSYSGTDSGYTF.

V and J are TRBV9 and TRBJ2-3; 11 nucleotides line up with TRBD2. CDR1 and CDR2 from the germline V gene are SGDLS and YYNGEE. CDR3 length: 14 residues. J was trimmed by 8 bases and V by 4 bases; bases with no gene match: 6. CDR3 sequence: CASSISGGAPTQYF. The CDR3 coding sequence is TGTGCCAGCAGCATTAGCGGGGGGGCCCCTACGCAGTATTTT. The variable domain in full, with the rest retrieved from reference TRBV9 and TRBJ2-3, is DSGVTQTPKHLITATGQRVTLRCSPRSGDLSVYWYQQSLDQGLQFLIQYYNGEERAKGNILERFSAQQFPDLHSELNLSSLELGDSALYFCASSISGGAPTQYFGPGTRLTVL.

The genes are TRBV27 and TRBJ2-1; possible D gene TRBD1, 5 bases. There are 15 residues in the CDR3. Trimming left V 1 base short and J 4 bases short, with 11 bases between. The V gene's germline CDR1 is MNHEY and CDR2 SMNVEV (reference sequence). DNA of the CDR3: TGTGCCAGCAGTTTATTGGCCGCAGGGTACAATGAGCAGTTCTTC. Encoded protein: CASSLLAAGYNEQFF.

The V gene is TRBV9, the J gene TRBJ1-2, with D hard to call. CDR1 and CDR2 from the germline V gene are SGDLS and YYNGEE. There are 16 residues in the CDR3. V was cut by 4 bases and J by 7 bases, with 23 bases left in between. The CDR3 nucleotides read TGTGCCAGCAGCCGAAGCGGCCGGGGTACCTTCGGTGGCTACACCTTC. As protein: CASSRSGRGTFGGYTF.

The chain combines TRBV15 with TRBJ2-1; the D gene is possibly TRBD1 (6 bases). CDR1 LNHNV and CDR2 YYDKDF come from the germline V gene (reference sequence). The CDR3 is made up of 13 amino acids. V was clipped by 0 bases and J by 9 bases, with 9 bases between them. As DNA, the CDR3 is TGTGCCACCAGCAGAGACCTGGGGGCTGAGCAGTTCTTC. It codes for CATSRDLGAEQFF.

V and J are TRBV29-1 and TRBJ2-3, with D possibly matching TRBD2 (6 bases). V was trimmed by 2 bases and J by 4 bases, leaving 13 bases between them. Germline V gene sequence: CDR1 SQVTM, CDR2 ANQGSEA. This CDR3 is built from 14 residues. The CDR3 nucleotides read TGCAGCGTTGAAATGTTCGGGGGTTCAGATACGCAGTATTTT. Protein product: CSVEMFGGSDTQYF.

V is TRBV4-2 and J is TRBJ2-1; maybe TRBD2 (6 bases). This CDR3 region has 14 residues. V lost 4 bases to trimming and J lost 7 bases, with 14 bases between them. CDR1 is LGHNA, CDR2 YNFKEQ, per germline. The CDR3 spells CASSRGTLGNEQFF. The CDR3, as DNA: TGTGCCAGCAGCCGCGGGACCTTAGGGAATGAGCAGTTCTTC.

The V gene is TRBV5-1, the J gene TRBJ2-3; 10 bases map to TRBD1. The germline CDR1 and CDR2 sequences are SGHRS and YFSETQ. The ends lost 5 bases at V and 4 bases at J; junction bases unmatched: 4. The CDR3 is 14 residues long. This CDR3 is CASRGQGSSDTQYF. The CDR3 DNA reads as TGCGCCAGCAGGGGACAGGGGAGTTCAGATACGCAGTATTTT.

The chain combines TRBV7-6 with TRBJ2-7, with D maybe TRBD2 (5 bases). This CDR3 has 17 residues. Trimming stripped 5 bases from V and 0 bases from J, with 20 bases between. Germline CDR1 SGHVS, CDR2 FNYEAQ. The CDR3 is CASSQSGYQSPSYEQYF. DNA for the CDR3: TGTGCCAGCAGCCAGTCGGGGTACCAGTCCCCCTCCTACGAGCAGTACTTC.